Following are 15 T cell receptor beta chains from one sample sequenced in a study of T cells in Graves' hyperthyroidism and ophthalmopathy. TCR beta CDR3 sequences were amplified from RNA transcripts. In the first-round RT-PCR of the TCR CDR3, the HTBI primer set was used. TCRdb ran MiXCR on the multiplex PCR reads and lists one entry per CDR3 protein. The sample shows 550,000 to 850,000 distinct CDR3 sequences, around 20% of them seen only once. The material sequenced was blood. Every receptor here comes from a woman in her forties or fifties with Graves' hyperthyroidism that later progressed to Graves' ophthalmopathy.

This clonotype appeared many times. This chain links TRBV5-1 with TRBJ2-1; 7 bases fit TRBD1. The germline V gene has CDR1 SGHRS and CDR2 YFSETQ. V trimming: 1 base; J trimming: 6 bases; junction bases outside the gene matches: 10. The CDR3 totals 16 residues. This CDR3 reads CASSLRATGAANEQFF. The CDR3 DNA follows: TGCGCCAGCAGCTTGCGAGCAACAGGGGCGGCCAATGAGCAGTTCTTC.

The chain joins TRBV12-3 or TRBV12-4 to TRBJ2-7; D is ambiguous. The V end was cut by 5 bases, the J end by 6 bases, with 11 bases between. The CDR3 is 12 amino acids. The CDR3 DNA follows: TGTGCCAGCAGTAGCTCAAATCTCGAGCAGTACTTC. It translates to CASSSSNLEQYF.

This clonotype was seen repeatedly, ten times or more. The V and J genes are TRBV20-1 and TRBJ2-5; TRBD2 matches 12 bases. CDR3 size: 14 residues. Per the germline V gene, CDR1 is DFQATT and CDR2 is SNEGSKA (reference sequence). J was trimmed by 5 bases and V by 3 bases; bases with no gene match: 4. CDR3 residues: CSARASGGVETQYF. The CDR3 nucleotides are TGCAGTGCTAGGGCTAGCGGGGGGGTCGAGACCCAGTACTTC.

The chain joins TRBV12-3 or TRBV12-4 to TRBJ2-3, with 10 positions matching TRBD1. The V gene end was trimmed by 3 bases and the J gene end by 2 bases; junction bases not matched to a gene: 11. This CDR3 comprises 18 residues. CDR3 nucleotide sequence: TGTGCCAGCAGTTTCCCGGGACAGGGGTTAAGGTCCACAGATACGCAGTATTTT. Encoded protein: CASSFPGQGLRSTDTQYF.

The chain carries TRBV19 and TRBJ1-1; 7 bases are shared with TRBD1. The V gene's germline CDR1 is LNHDA and CDR2 SQIVND (reference sequence). There are 15 residues in the CDR3. Trimming removed 2 bases from V and 3 bases from J; junction bases left unmatched: 6. The CDR3 region has the DNA TGTGCCAGTAGTATAACCGGGACAGCAGACACTGAAGCTTTCTTT. Translation: CASSITGTADTEAFF.

The chain couples TRBV20-1 to TRBJ2-7, with D maybe TRBD1 (5 bases). Germline V gene lookup returns CDR1 DFQATT and CDR2 SNEGSKA (reference sequence). V lost 1 base to trimming and J lost 0 bases, with 10 bases between them. This CDR3 spans 14 amino acids. CDR3 in DNA: TGCAGTGCTAGAGTCCCAGGGAACTCCTACGAGCAGTACTTC. The encoded protein is CSARVPGNSYEQYF.

This clonotype appeared a few times. The rearrangement links TRBV6-1 to TRBJ1-4; 7 nucleotides match TRBD1. This CDR3 region has 14 residues. The V gene end was trimmed by 5 bases and the J gene end by 5 bases; junction bases not matched to a gene: 5. Germline values: CDR1 MNHNS, CDR2 SASEGT. CDR3 nucleotides: TGTGCCAGCAGTTTCGACAGGGACAATGAAAAACTGTTTTTT. Translated: CASSFDRDNEKLFF.

CDR3 DNA sequence: TGTGCCACCAGTGATTGGGCAGCATATACGCAGTATTTT. Protein product: CATSDWAAYTQYF. The chain employs TRBV24-1 and TRBJ2-3; D uncertain. V gave up 2 bases and J gave up 7 bases, with 9 bases separating them. The germline gives CDR1 KGHDR, CDR2 SFDVKD. The CDR3 runs 13 residues.

This chain joins TRBV7-8 and TRBJ1-2, with 12 bases lining up with TRBD1. The CDR3 has 17 residues. Trimming removed 1 base from V and 7 bases from J; junction bases left unmatched: 10. The germline V gene has CDR1 SGHVS and CDR2 FQNEAQ. CDR3 nucleotide sequence: TGTGCCAGCAGCTTAGAGCCGAGGGGACAGGGGGCGACTGGCTACACCTTC. This codes for CASSLEPRGQGATGYTF.

This clonotype was recorded many times. The rearrangement links TRBV7-2 to TRBJ2-5, with 9 bases aligning to TRBD2. This CDR3 region has 15 residues. Germline V gives CDR1 SGHTA, CDR2 FQGNSA. V gave up 5 bases and J gave up 5 bases; unmatched junction bases: 9. CDR3 region: CASSRRPSGEETQYF. The CDR3 nucleotides are TGTGCCAGCAGCCGACGACCTAGCGGGGAGGAGACCCAGTACTTC. Complete variable domain (other parts from reference TRBV7-2 and TRBJ2-5): GAGVSQSPSNKVTEKGKDVELRCDPISGHTALYWYRQSLGQGLEFLIYFQGNSAPDKSGLPSDRFSAERTGGSVSTLTIQRTQQEDSAVYLCASSRRPSGEETQYFGPGTRLLVL.

The V gene is TRBV3-1, the J gene TRBJ2-3, with 11 bases identical to TRBD2. This CDR3 has 22 amino acids. Trimming removed 0 bases from V and 2 bases from J; junction bases left unmatched: 19. From germline, CDR1 is LGHDT and CDR2 YNNKEL (reference sequence). The CDR3 is CASSQEWYLEPSGRFDTDTQYF. CDR3 coding DNA: TGTGCCAGCAGCCAAGAATGGTATCTGGAGCCTAGCGGGAGGTTTGACACAGATACGCAGTATTTT.

This clonotype appeared a few times. This chain connects TRBV7-6 to TRBJ2-5, with D tentatively TRBD1 or TRBD2 (5 bases each). Per the germline V gene, CDR1 is SGHVS and CDR2 is FNYEAQ. The CDR3 loop spans 12 amino acids. Trimming removed 4 bases from V and 7 bases from J, with 10 bases in between. The CDR3 region is CASSWVGGTQYF. The CDR3 DNA sequence: TGTGCCAGCAGCTGGGTTGGGGGGACCCAGTACTTC.

This clonotype was seen ten or more times. V is TRBV2 and J is TRBJ2-4; tentatively, D is TRBD2 (6 bases). Germline CDR1 and CDR2: SNHLY and FYNNEI. The CDR3 spans 14 residues. The germline V and J ends were trimmed by 7 bases and 5 bases, with 15 bases remaining between them. The CDR3 reads CASMEGLAENIQYF. The CDR3 nucleotides read TGTGCCAGCATGGAGGGACTGGCGGAAAACATTCAGTACTTC.

The V call is TRBV12-3 or TRBV12-4, the J call TRBJ2-1; D ambiguous. The V and J ends lost 6 bases and 5 bases respectively, with 8 bases between them. The CDR3 sequence is 12 residues long. CDR3 protein: CASRGLHNEQFF. Here the CDR3 DNA reads TGTGCCAGCAGGGGCTTGCACAATGAGCAGTTCTTC.

With regard to this clonotype: A read error may be the cause here, since a much bigger clone is one base away. The chain carries TRBV11-2 and TRBJ2-3; a possible D gene is TRBD2 (5 bases). V gave up 4 bases and J gave up 2 bases, with 16 bases separating them. The CDR3 is made up of 16 amino acids. Germline-derived CDR1 and CDR2 are SGHAT and FQNNGV. CDR3 sequence (DNA): TGTGCCAGCAGCTGGACTCTCAGGTCGCACACAGATACGCAGTATTTT. Amino acids: CASSWTLRSHTDTQYF.